This T cell receptor beta chain appears in the sequencing data of a study of T cell responses to AZD1222 COVID-19 vaccine. Study-level results: Regions 160-218 and 743-854 held dominance among vaccine-associated CD4 TCRs, which spanned spike. Unmutated variant regions reportedly attract nearly half of all spike-specific TCRs. Once two AZD1222 doses were given, Spike-specific TCR breadth and depth went up. Donor demographics were predominantly white British with a female majority; clonal diversity may be underestimated.

CDR1 is MNHEY, CDR2 SMNVEV, per germline (reference sequence). The CDR3 has 14 residues. V was trimmed by 3 bases and J by 1 base, leaving 9 bases between them. Assay used: immunoSEQ multiplex PCR; TCRdb lists only in-frame clones, some missing. The data contain approximately 89,000 clones, just over 85% of them singletons. Comment on this clone: Antigen: not known.

The input for sequencing was peripheral blood, taken 28 days after the second AZD1222 dose. The origin of this receptor is an adult who received the AZD1222 COVID-19 vaccine. The chain employs TRBV27 and TRBJ1-1; D call uncertain. This chain's CDR3 is CASSFSDRNTEAFF. The CDR3 DNA reads TGTGCCAGCAGTTTCTCAGACCGGAACACTGAAGCTTTCTTT.